This T cell receptor beta chain was sequenced in a study of cytomegalovirus exposure and HLA in healthy donors. Study-wide results and caveats: In vitro assays verified that three CMV-associated chains recognized CMV antigens specifically. Reports credit the classifier with highly specific, highly sensitive diagnosis of cytomegalovirus status. Researchers catalogued 164 TCR beta chains as cytomegalovirus-associated.

For this clone: Its matching antigen is unknown.

Clones were sequenced by immunoSEQ multiplex PCR, and TCRdb holds only the in-frame ones, with some missing. This table holds roughly 150,000 clones, just under 85% found once. V was pared by 1 base and J by 0 bases, with 13 bases between. The germline V gene encodes CDR1 SEHNR and CDR2 FQNEAQ (reference sequence). The CDR3 spans 17 residues. The sequenced material came from PBMCs. The chain links TRBV7-9 to TRBJ2-1, with D uncertain. The clonotype comes from a man aged 25-45 years in good health and CMV-seropositive. The CDR3 is CASSLVAAVRSYNEQFF. In DNA, the CDR3 is TGTGCCAGCAGCTTAGTTGCGGCGGTGCGCTCCTACAATGAGCAGTTCTTC.